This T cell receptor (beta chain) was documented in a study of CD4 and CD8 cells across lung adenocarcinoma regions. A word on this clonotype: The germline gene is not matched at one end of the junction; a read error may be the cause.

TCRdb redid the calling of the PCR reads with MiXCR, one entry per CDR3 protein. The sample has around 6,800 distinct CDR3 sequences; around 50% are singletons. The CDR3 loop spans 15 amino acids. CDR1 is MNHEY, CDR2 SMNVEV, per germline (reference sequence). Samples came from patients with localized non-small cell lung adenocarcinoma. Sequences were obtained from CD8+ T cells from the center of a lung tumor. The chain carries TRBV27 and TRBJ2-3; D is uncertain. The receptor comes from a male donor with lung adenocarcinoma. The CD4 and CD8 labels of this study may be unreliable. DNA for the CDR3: TGTGCCAGCAGTTTCATGGTACCCGACCCAGATACCCAGTATTTC. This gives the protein CASSFMVPDPDTQYF.